Listed below are T cell receptor beta chains from one sample, sequenced in a study of memory CD4+ T cells and cytomegalovirus serostatus. Profiled with immunoSEQ multiplex PCR; TCRdb holds only in-frame clones, not every one. The table lists 27,000 or so clones, about 81% of them singletons, with roughly 0.68% in the top ten. Input material: memory CD4+ T cells from blood. The source of these receptors is an adult in good health and CMV-seronegative. The CDR3 runs from the conserved cysteine through the conserved F or W. A D gene is named only where the DNA matches it firmly. Clone size is stated in some rows and not others, as once, few, many or a class when expanded.

cdr3_aa | cdr3_nt | clone_size | d_call | j_call | v_call
CASNSGGPYEQYF | TGTGCCAGCAACTCCGGGGGACCCTACGAGCAGTACTTC | . | . | TRBJ2-7 | TRBV6-1
CASSLRLQETQYF | TGTGCCAGCAGCTTACGACTGCAAGAGACCCAGTACTTC | . | . | TRBJ2-5 | TRBV11-2
CASSPENRAGGNTIYF | TGTGCCAGCAGCCCTGAGAACAGGGCGGGGGGAAACACCATATATTTT | . | . | TRBJ1-3 | TRBV9
CASSTSGGSTDTQYF | TGCGCCAGCAGTACGAGCGGGGGTAGCACAGATACGCAGTATTTT | . | TRBD2 | TRBJ2-3 | TRBV5-1
CASSIRAGLGTEAFF | TGTGCCAGTAGTATTAGGGCAGGGTTAGGTACTGAAGCTTTCTTT | once | . | TRBJ1-1 | TRBV19
CASSEVRTGGTEAFF | TGTGCCAGCAGTGAAGTCAGAACAGGGGGCACTGAAGCTTTCTTT | . | TRBD1 | TRBJ1-1 | TRBV6-4
CASSPRGVGNQPQHF | TGTGCCAGCAGCCCCCGGGGAGTAGGAAATCAGCCCCAGCATTTT | few | . | TRBJ1-5 | TRBV28
CASSALNSFNYGYTF | TGTGCCAGCAGCGCCCTGAACAGTTTTAACTATGGCTACACCTTC | . | . | TRBJ1-2 | TRBV6-5
CASSRDGGSYEQYF | TGTGCCAGCAGCCGGGACGGGGGCTCCTACGAGCAGTACTTC | . | . | TRBJ2-7 | TRBV6-1
CAWSVGDREVGEQFF | TGTGCCTGGAGTGTGGGGGACAGGGAAGTTGGTGAGCAGTTCTTC | . | TRBD1 | TRBJ2-1 | TRBV30
CATSREGVVGNQPQHF | TGTGCCACCAGCAGAGAGGGGGTGGTAGGCAATCAGCCCCAGCATTTT | . | . | TRBJ1-5 | TRBV15
CASSLDGYNSPLHF | TGTGCCAGCAGTCTGGACGGATATAATTCACCCCTCCACTTT | . | . | TRBJ1-6 | TRBV2
CASSGRDTDTQYF | TGTGCCAGCAGTGGACGGGACACAGATACGCAGTATTTT | . | . | TRBJ2-3 | TRBV2
CASSLLRGYGYTF | TGTGCCAGCAGTCTTCTGAGGGGCTATGGCTACACCTTC | . | . | TRBJ1-2 | TRBV28
CASSQARRNSYNEQFF | TGTGCCAGCAGCCAAGCGCGCAGGAATTCCTACAATGAGCAGTTCTTC | . | . | TRBJ2-1 | TRBV4-2
CASSLGGGGSPLHF | TGTGCCAGCAGCTTAGGAGGGGGGGGTTCACCCCTCCACTTT | . | . | TRBJ1-6 | TRBV7-2
CASSTNSGYGYTF | TGTGCCAGCAGCACGAATTCGGGCTATGGCTACACCTTC | . | . | TRBJ1-2 | TRBV6-6
CASSLFQGNTEAFF | TGTGCCAGCAGTTTATTCCAGGGGAACACTGAAGCTTTCTTT | . | . | TRBJ1-1 | TRBV28
CASSETGGGRRNQPQHF | TGTGCCAGCAGTGAGACAGGGGGAGGACGGAGGAATCAGCCCCAGCATTTT | . | TRBD1 | TRBJ1-5 | TRBV6-1
CASSQDGLGGGATGELFF | TGTGCCAGCAGCCAAGATGGGCTTGGCGGGGGGGCCACCGGGGAGCTGTTTTTT | . | TRBD2 | TRBJ2-2 | TRBV4-2
CASSDLRDRAAPENIQYF | TGTGCCAGCAGCGATTTACGGGACAGGGCCGCGCCGGAAAACATTCAGTACTTC | . | TRBD1 | TRBJ2-4 | TRBV2
CASSLAFTVPGYGYTF | TGTGCCAGCAGCTTAGCCTTTACAGTACCGGGGTATGGCTACACCTTC | . | . | TRBJ1-2 | TRBV11-2
CASRFDDRGLSPLHF | TGTGCCAGTAGGTTTGATGACAGGGGGTTATCACCCCTCCACTTT | . | TRBD1 | TRBJ1-6 | TRBV19
CASSLGEYEQFF | TGCGCCAGCAGCTTGGGGGAGTATGAGCAGTTCTTC | . | . | TRBJ2-1 | TRBV5-1
CASSLLGPPYGYTF | TGCGCCAGCAGCCTCCTCGGGCCCCCCTATGGCTACACCTTC | . | . | TRBJ1-2 | TRBV5-1
CAWSVLGQGVSAGELFF | TGTGCCTGGAGTGTACTGGGACAGGGAGTCAGCGCCGGGGAGCTGTTTTTT | . | TRBD1 | TRBJ2-2 | TRBV30
CASSIKLWTGPAIETQYF | TGTGCCAGTAGTATCAAGCTTTGGACAGGCCCCGCGATCGAGACCCAGTACTTC | . | TRBD1 | TRBJ2-5 | TRBV19
CASSLGLGTAYNEQFF | TGCGCCAGCAGCTTGGGCCTCGGGACAGCCTACAATGAGCAGTTCTTC | . | TRBD1 | TRBJ2-1 | TRBV5-1
CASRVAVAGRNQPQHF | TGTGCTAGCAGGGTCGCGGTGGCAGGTCGCAATCAGCCCCAGCATTTT | . | . | TRBJ1-5 | TRBV7-7
CASSSSSGWGEKLFF | TGTGCCAGTAGTTCTTCGTCAGGGTGGGGTGAAAAACTGTTTTTT | few | . | TRBJ1-4 | TRBV19
CASSPGVSTDTQYF | TGTGCCAGCTCCCCCGGGGTGAGCACAGATACGCAGTATTTT | . | . | TRBJ2-3 | TRBV11-1
CASSQRQGGLSPLHF | TGTGCCAGCAGCCAAAGACAGGGGGGGTTGTCACCCCTCCACTTT | . | TRBD1 | TRBJ1-6 | TRBV6-1
CASRGTATNSPLHF | TGTGCCAGCAGAGGGACAGCCACTAATTCACCCCTCCACTTT | . | TRBD1 | TRBJ1-6 | TRBV27
CASSQSGRDYGYTF | TGCGCCAGCAGCCAAAGCGGCAGGGACTACGGCTACACCTTC | . | . | TRBJ1-2 | TRBV4-1
CASSRGGVNTGELFF | TGTGCCAGCAGCCGTGGGGGGGTAAACACCGGGGAGCTGTTTTTT | . | TRBD2 | TRBJ2-2 | TRBV7-2
CASSSRSGGGWEQYF | TGTGCCAGCAGTTCCCGTAGCGGGGGGGGCTGGGAGCAGTACTTC | . | TRBD2 | TRBJ2-7 | TRBV2
CASSLGSGRELTGELFF | TGTGCCAGCAGCTTGGGATCGGGCAGGGAACTTACCGGGGAGCTGTTTTTT | . | . | TRBJ2-2 | TRBV7-9
CASSSGPQADEQFF | TGTGCCAGCAGCTCCGGGCCACAAGCGGATGAGCAGTTCTTC | . | . | TRBJ2-1 | TRBV5-6
CASSPNDSYQPQHF | TGTGCCAGCAGCCCTAATGACAGTTATCAGCCCCAGCATTTT | . | . | TRBJ1-5 | TRBV28
CASSLKGQGSDQPQHF | TGCGCCAGCAGCCTTAAAGGACAGGGGTCGGATCAGCCCCAGCATTTT | . | TRBD1 | TRBJ1-5 | TRBV4-1
CASRGSQETQYF | TGCGCCAGCAGGGGGAGTCAAGAGACCCAGTACTTC | . | . | TRBJ2-5 | TRBV10-2
CASSSGTGGAGDNQPQHF | TGTGCCAGCAGCTCCGGGACAGGGGGCGCGGGGGACAATCAGCCCCAGCATTTT | . | TRBD1 | TRBJ1-5 | TRBV11-2
CASSLSRGSVNEQYF | TGTGCCAGCAGCTTAAGTAGGGGATCCGTTAACGAGCAGTACTTC | . | . | TRBJ2-7 | TRBV7-2
CSVEWTGLYEQYF | TGCAGCGTTGAGTGGACAGGGCTTTACGAGCAGTACTTC | few | TRBD1 | TRBJ2-7 | TRBV29-1
CASSRTSGGSYEQYF | TGTGCCAGCAGTCGGACTAGCGGGGGGTCCTACGAGCAGTACTTC | . | TRBD2 | TRBJ2-7 | TRBV6-6
CASRKGLGGETQYF | TGTGCCAGCAGGAAGGGGCTGGGGGGGGAGACCCAGTACTTC | . | TRBD2 | TRBJ2-5 | TRBV6-1